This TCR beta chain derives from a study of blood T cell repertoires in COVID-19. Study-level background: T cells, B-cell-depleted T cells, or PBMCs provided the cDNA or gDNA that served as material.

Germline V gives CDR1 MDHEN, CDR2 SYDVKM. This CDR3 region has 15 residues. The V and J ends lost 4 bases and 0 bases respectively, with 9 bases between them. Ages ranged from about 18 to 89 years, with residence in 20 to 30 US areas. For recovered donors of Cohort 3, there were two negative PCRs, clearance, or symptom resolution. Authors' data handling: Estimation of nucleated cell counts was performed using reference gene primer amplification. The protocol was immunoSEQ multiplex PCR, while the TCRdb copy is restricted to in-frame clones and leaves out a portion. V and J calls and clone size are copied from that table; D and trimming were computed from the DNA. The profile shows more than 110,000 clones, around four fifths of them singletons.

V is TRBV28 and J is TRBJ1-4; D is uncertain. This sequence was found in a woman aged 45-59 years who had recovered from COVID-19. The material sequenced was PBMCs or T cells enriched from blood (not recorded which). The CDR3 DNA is TGTGCCAGCAGTTCTGCGGGGACAACTAATGAAAAACTGTTTTTT. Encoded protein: CASSSAGTTNEKLFF.